This is a list of T cell receptor beta chains from one sample in a study of CDR3 diversity in severe acne. MiXCR, run by TCRdb on the PCR reads, gives a single entry per CDR3 protein. The table includes tens of thousands of distinct CDR3 sequences, around 50% detected once. Sequenced sample: blood. Receptors originate from a male donor in good health, without acne. Each CDR3 is given with its conserved first and last residue. The order of the fields is D gene, V gene, clone size, J gene, CDR3 DNA, CDR3 protein. The D gene is left open where the match is weak. Size is stated for part of the rows, as once, few or many counts, or as a class when the clone is expanded.

>TRBD2|TRBV20-1|NA|TRBJ2-3
TGCAGTGCCTGGACTAGCGGGAGCACAGATACGCAGTATTTT
CSAWTSGSTDTQYF
>TRBD2|TRBV2|NA|TRBJ2-7
TGTGCCAGCGGGCGGTTGCTAGCGGGAGACGAGCAGTACTTC
CASGRLLAGDEQYF
>TRBD1|TRBV24-1|many|TRBJ1-1
TGTGCCACCAGTGACAAGACAGGGGAAGCTTTCTTT
CATSDKTGEAFF
>NA|TRBV27|many|TRBJ2-7
TGTGCCAGCAGTTTATCGATAATTGGGGGGGCCCCTGGCGAGCAGTACTTC
CASSLSIIGGAPGEQYF
>NA|TRBV7-2|many|TRBJ1-3
TGTGCCAGCAGCTTCGGGCCGACCCTCTCTGGAAACACCATATATTTT
CASSFGPTLSGNTIYF
>NA|TRBV10-3|few|TRBJ1-2
TGTGCCATCCAACCTGCGGGAACAGGTCCCCCTTATGGCTACACCTTC
CAIQPAGTGPPYGYTF
>TRBD1|TRBV6-5|few|TRBJ1-2
TGTGCCAGCAGCACCCGTACAGGGGTTGCAGTTGGCTACACCTTC
CASSTRTGVAVGYTF
>TRBD1|TRBV6-5|many|TRBJ1-5
TGTGCCAGCAGCCCCGACAGGGAACGGGGTCAGCCCCAGCATTTT
CASSPDRERGQPQHF
>TRBD1|TRBV5-6|NA|TRBJ2-7
TGCGCCAGCAGCTTCCGGGACAGGGTCTACGAGCAGTACTTC
CASSFRDRVYEQYF
>TRBD1|TRBV28|many|TRBJ1-1
TGTGCCAGCAGTCAGCTTTCCGGGACAGGGGGCTTGGCTGAAGCTTTCTTT
CASSQLSGTGGLAEAFF
>NA|TRBV6-1|few|TRBJ2-7
TGTGCCAGCAGTGAAAGAGCGGAGGGGGCAGTCGAGCAGTACTTC
CASSERAEGAVEQYF
>TRBD1|TRBV6-5|NA|TRBJ2-3
TGTGCCAGCAGTTACCCGGGACAGGGAGTTGATACGCAGTATTTT
CASSYPGQGVDTQYF
>TRBD2|TRBV4-1|many|TRBJ2-3
TGCGCCAGCAGCCAAGCGCGCGCTAGCGGGAGGGCCGTGACAGATACGCAGTATTTT
CASSQARASGRAVTDTQYF
>NA|TRBV19|NA|TRBJ2-7
TGTGCCACCGCGGCAGGCATCTACGAGCAGTACTTC
CATAAGIYEQYF
>NA|TRBV19|many|TRBJ1-1
TGTGCCAGTAGTATAGAGGACGGGACCGGAGAAGCTGAAGCTTTCTTT
CASSIEDGTGEAEAFF
>NA|TRBV19|few|TRBJ1-1
TGTGCCAGTAACACGAACACTGAAGCTTTCTTT
CASNTNTEAFF
>NA|TRBV24-1|NA|TRBJ2-3
TGTGCCACCAGTGACAGGACAGATACGCAGTATTTT
CATSDRTDTQYF
>NA|TRBV25-1|NA|TRBJ1-1
TGTGCCAGCAGTGCCAACTGGGGGGCGGGTAACACTGAAGCTTTCTTT
CASSANWGAGNTEAFF
>TRBD1|TRBV2|NA|TRBJ1-1
TGTGCCAGCAGTGAAGAGGGGCAGGGGGCCGGAGCTTTCTTT
CASSEEGQGAGAFF
>NA|TRBV11-2|NA|TRBJ1-1
TGTGCCAGCACCTTGAGCCTTTTGAACACTGAAGCTTTCTTT
CASTLSLLNTEAFF
>NA|TRBV19|once|TRBJ2-2
TGTGCCAGTCAAAATAGGGGCAACAGGGCGTCCACCGGGGAGCTGTTTTTT
CASQNRGNRASTGELFF
>NA|TRBV12-5|NA|TRBJ2-5
TGTGCTAGTGGTTTGGGAACAACGGCGGTTGACTTC
CASGLGTTAVDF
>NA|TRBV6-1|NA|TRBJ2-5
TGTGCCAGCAGTCAAAGGCCCACTCAAGAGACCCAGTACTTC
CASSQRPTQETQYF
>NA|TRBV10-1|once|TRBJ1-1
TGCGCCAGCAGTGAGTCATTCGGGGGGCGAACTGAAGCTTTCTTT
CASSESFGGRTEAFF
>NA|TRBV2|NA|TRBJ1-2
TGTGCCAGCAGTGAAAGACAGGTGTATGGCTACACCTTC
CASSERQVYGYTF
>NA|TRBV3-1|many|TRBJ1-3
TGTGCCAGCAGCCATGGGGCAGGCTCTGGAAACACCATATATTTT
CASSHGAGSGNTIYF
>NA|TRBV20-1|NA|TRBJ2-7
TGCAGTGCCCTCGCTGATAGGGGACCCGGGGCCCAGTACGAGCAGTACTTC
CSALADRGPGAQYEQYF
>TRBD2|TRBV7-6|few|TRBJ2-1
TGTGCCAGCAGCTTCTCCGGGACTAGAGGGTACAATGAGCAGTTCTTC
CASSFSGTRGYNEQFF
>NA|TRBV7-9|NA|TRBJ2-5
TGTGCCAGCAGCTCCTCGTACCAAGAGACCCAGTACTTC
CASSSSYQETQYF
>NA|TRBV30|NA|TRBJ1-6
TGTGCCAGCAGCCGGGGAGGGTCGGCATTGATCGATTCACCCCTCCACTTT
CASSRGGSALIDSPLHF
>NA|TRBV3-1|many|TRBJ2-2
TGTGCCAGCAGCCAAAGAGAGTCCGGGGAGCTGTTTTTT
CASSQRESGELFF
>TRBD1|TRBV5-1|many|TRBJ1-4
TGCGCCAGCAGCTTGGACGGGTGGGGGACAGGAGGTGAAAAACTGTTTTTT
CASSLDGWGTGGEKLFF
>TRBD2|TRBV6-4|NA|TRBJ2-7
TGTGCCAGCAGTGGACTAGCGGGAGGAGGGCGCGAGCAGTACTTC
CASSGLAGGGREQYF
>NA|TRBV2|many|TRBJ2-5
TGTGCCAGCATAGGGGAGGCACGGGGAGAGACCCAGTACTTC
CASIGEARGETQYF
>NA|TRBV19|NA|TRBJ2-5
TGTGCCAGTAGTCCAGGACTAGGGGGGTGGACCCAGTACTTC
CASSPGLGGWTQYF
>NA|TRBV5-5|once|TRBJ1-6
TGTGCCAGCAGCTTATCTAAGGGGATAAGGTCCTATGATTCACCCCTCCACTTT
CASSLSKGIRSYDSPLHF
>NA|TRBV28|few|TRBJ2-5
TGTGCCAGCATTAGCAGTATTGGAGCAGAGACCCAGTACTTC
CASISSIGAETQYF
>NA|TRBV7-8|few|TRBJ1-1
TGTGCCAGCAGCTTTGGGTTGATGAACACTGAAGCTTTCTTT
CASSFGLMNTEAFF
>NA|TRBV29-1|NA|TRBJ2-7
TGCAGCGGACGGGACTCCTCCTACGAGCAGTACTTC
CSGRDSSYEQYF
>TRBD1|TRBV5-5|NA|TRBJ1-1
TGTGCCAGCAGCTCCGACAGGGCGGACACTGAAGCTTTCTTT
CASSSDRADTEAFF
>TRBD2|TRBV12-3/TRBV12-4|NA|TRBJ2-7
TGTGCCAGCAGTCGGGGACTAGCGGGAGGGTTAGACGAGCAGTACTTC
CASSRGLAGGLDEQYF
>TRBD2|TRBV20-1|NA|TRBJ2-7
TGCAGTGCTAAGGATCTAGCGGGACACTCCTACGAGCAGTACTTC
CSAKDLAGHSYEQYF
>NA|TRBV6-1|many|TRBJ1-3
TGTGCCAGCAGTGATTCTCCAGACTCTGGAAACACCATATATTTT
CASSDSPDSGNTIYF
>NA|TRBV6-1|once|TRBJ1-5
TGTGCCAGTAGCAAGTGGGGGGGCACCAATCAGCCCCAGCATTTT
CASSKWGGTNQPQHF
>NA|TRBV20-1|NA|TRBJ2-7
TGTAGTGCTAGGGTCGCCGAGAATACCAACTCCTACGAGCAGTACTTC
CSARVAENTNSYEQYF
>TRBD1|TRBV15|NA|TRBJ1-3
TGTGCCACCAGCAGAGATCAGGGGGCATACCCTGGAAACACCATATATTTT
CATSRDQGAYPGNTIYF
>NA|TRBV11-3|NA|TRBJ2-2
TGTGCCAGCACCTTCCAAACTTACGGGGAGCTGTTTTTT
CASTFQTYGELFF
>NA|TRBV30|NA|TRBJ2-3
TGTGCCTGGAGTTTAGGGGCTATAGATACGCAGTATTTT
CAWSLGAIDTQYF
>NA|TRBV7-9|NA|TRBJ2-7
TGTGCCAGCAGCCACGACGCTTCCTTCTCCTACGAGCAGTACTTC
CASSHDASFSYEQYF
>TRBD1|TRBV7-2|NA|TRBJ2-7
TGTGCCAGCAGCGCTCAGGGGGCTAGCGACGAGCAGTACTTC
CASSAQGASDEQYF
>NA|TRBV20-1|NA|TRBJ1-1
TGCAGTGCTAGTCTTTGGAGGGTCCGGGCTGAAGCTTTCTTT
CSASLWRVRAEAFF
>NA|TRBV7-9|many|TRBJ2-2
TGTGCCAGCAGCTTAGACGCGGGGCCCACCGGGGAGCTGTTTTTT
CASSLDAGPTGELFF
>NA|TRBV24-1|NA|TRBJ2-7
TGTGCCACCAGCATGGGCGGGACCATCTCCGAGCAGTACTTC
CATSMGGTISEQYF
>NA|TRBV10-3|many|TRBJ1-1
TGTGCCATCAGTGAGTCCGGGACAAAGAACACTGAAGCTTTCTTT
CAISESGTKNTEAFF
>TRBD2|TRBV5-1|many|TRBJ2-7
TGCGCCAGCACCCTAGCGGGGGGGGCTATCTACGAGCAGTACTTC
CASTLAGGAIYEQYF
>TRBD1|TRBV5-5|NA|TRBJ2-5
TGTGCCAGCAGCTATGGACAGGGGGCATCGGGGCAGCCCCAGTACTTC
CASSYGQGASGQPQYF
>NA|TRBV10-3|NA|TRBJ1-2
TGTGCCATCAGTGAGGGACAGTCTAACTATGGCTACACCTTC
CAISEGQSNYGYTF